This paragraph covers one T cell receptor (beta chain) sequence. It lacks a known antigen. Per-nucleotide qualities are absent, and no much larger clonotype sits a single base away. The source of the sample is a study of blood T cell repertoires in COVID-19 (dated by TCRdb to 2018 to 2020). A note on the overall study: Samples from collaborators originated in the United States, Italy and Spain and spanned both the acute and convalescent phases of COVID-19. The prospective study material was composed of cDNA or gDNA derived from T cells, B-cell-depleted T cells, or PBMCs. The dataset comprised deeply sampled blood TCRbeta repertoires from subjects exposed to, actively infected with, or recovered from COVID-19. The repertoires were made available in a free public database intended to serve as a resource for research on the immune response to SARS-CoV-2. Samples were obtained from the ongoing ImmuneRACE study (first 160 participants) and from 1,000 to 1,500 subjects provided by 6 global collaborators. Nearly every sample came with metadata listing a de-identified subject ID, COVID-19 status, age in years and sex. HLA class I and class II types, where available, came from metadata supplied by the sample provider rather than from assay-based typing. What the authors observed across the whole study: The amount of clinical and demographic metadata varied by source and participant and was provided uncurated.

The CDR3 goes from the cysteine to the phenylalanine over 13 residues. Left in the record is the CDR3 DNA by itself, 39 bases read in frame from the first base. A distance of 12 bases separates the germline ends of V and J, which lose 3 bases and 6 bases respectively. CDR1 and CDR2, per the germline V gene, are SGHRS and YFSETQ. In the prospective study, participants were 18 to 89 years old, resided in under 30 geographic areas of the United States, and were enrolled through a virtual design. To assign participants to cohorts, the prospective study relied on clinical history that participants themselves reported in a screening survey and a study questionnaire. Each participant in the prospective study had whole blood, serum and a nasopharyngeal or oropharyngeal swab collected by mobile phlebotomists. Over an approximately two-month period, participants in the prospective study had the option of providing additional blood draws and questionnaires. Before DNA extraction, prospective study blood samples were shipped either frozen or at room temperature.

The immunoSEQ Assay, a bias-controlled multiplex PCR, was used to amplify TCRbeta CDR3 regions from genomic DNA. Per the source publication's procedure: Within the assay, amplification of reference gene primers was used to estimate how many nucleated cells each sample contained. Sequence reads were collapsed and filtered to measure the absolute abundance of every unique TCRbeta CDR3 rearrangement. For each sample, productive Simpson clonality was calculated by taking the square root of Simpson's diversity index across productive rearrangements. The table was pulled from immuneACCESS by TCRdb, which kept in-frame rearrangements only. Such tables lose some clones; where checked, under half of the loss comes from unresolved V genes, and the rest has no known cause. V, J and clone size reflect that table, while D and trimming were determined from the DNA. The sample has about 210,000 clones on record, about 87% of them singletons. Of the sample, 2.5% falls within the top ten clones.

The chain is encoded by TRBV5-1 joined to TRBJ1-1, with a tentative D gene TRBD1 over 5 matching bases. What was sequenced was PBMCs or T cells enriched from blood (not recorded which). This receptor was obtained from a woman aged 40 to 50 with acute COVID-19. The CDR3 region: CASSSSGYAEAFF. The nucleotide sequence is TGCGCCAGCAGCTCTTCAGGGTACGCTGAAGCTTTCTTT.